The 15 T cell receptor beta chains below all came from one sample that was sequenced in a study of lung T cells in sarcoidosis with Löfgren's syndrome. TCRdb processed the reads anew with MiXCR; each CDR3 protein has one entry. The sample contains some 8,000 distinct CDR3 sequences, under 25% of which appear only once. The sample consisted of CD4+ T cells from bronchoalveolar lavage fluid. Receptors originate from a human donor with sarcoidosis (Löfgren's syndrome or another form), or a control subject (not recorded which).

In DNA, the CDR3 is TGTGCCAGCAGCGAACTTGGGGACAGGGTCACCGGGGAGCTGTTTTTT. It encodes CASSELGDRVTGELFF. J is TRBJ2-2 and V is TRBV28, with 9 bases that match TRBD1. V lost 6 bases to trimming and J lost 4 bases; unmatched junction nucleotides: 9. The CDR3 is 16 amino acids. Germline V lookup: CDR1 MDHEN, CDR2 SYDVKM.

This clonotype was seen repeatedly, ten times or more. The genes are TRBV6-2 or TRBV6-3 and TRBJ1-6, with D perhaps matching TRBD1 (5 bases). This CDR3 has 17 residues. The germline V and J ends were trimmed by 5 bases and 0 bases, with 14 bases remaining between them. Germline V gene data show CDR1 as MNHEY and CDR2 as SVGEGT. The CDR3 loop is CASSRDSIGSYNSPLHF. CDR3 bases: TGTGCCAGCAGTCGTGACAGCATCGGCTCCTATAATTCACCCCTCCACTTT.

This clonotype appeared many times. The chain is built from TRBV20-1 and TRBJ2-3; TRBD2 is a possible D gene (5 bases). Per germline, CDR1 DFQATT and CDR2 SNEGSKA (reference sequence). The V end lost 6 bases, the J end lost 2 bases, and 9 bases lay between the germline ends. The CDR3 extends over 12 amino acids. CDR3 sequence: CSAASNTDTQYF. The CDR3 coding sequence is TGCAGTGCGGCTAGCAACACAGATACGCAGTATTTT.

This rearrangement joins TRBV5-1 to TRBJ2-5; D perhaps matches TRBD1 (7 bases). The CDR3 spans 17 residues. Germline CDR1 reads SGHRS; CDR2 reads YFSETQ. V was cut by 0 bases and J by 2 bases, with 17 bases left in between. In DNA, the CDR3 is TGCGCCAGCAGCTTGGGCGGAGGGACAGCCGATCAAGAGACCCAGTACTTC. Its protein product is CASSLGGGTADQETQYF. The full variable domain, in which reference TRBV5-1 and TRBJ2-5 provide the parts outside the CDR3, is KAGVTQTPRYLIKTRGQQVTLSCSPISGHRSVSWYQQTPGQGLQFLFEYFSETQRNKGNFPGRFSGRQFSNSRSEMNVSTLELGDSALYLCASSLGGGTADQETQYFGPGTRLLVL.

By share of the sample, this clonotype is medium-sized. The rearrangement links TRBV6-1 to TRBJ1-1; TRBD1 is a possible D gene (5 bases). The germline V and J ends were trimmed by 5 bases and 5 bases, with 18 bases remaining between them. This CDR3 is built from 15 residues. The germline V gene encodes CDR1 MNHNS and CDR2 SASEGT. Written as DNA, the CDR3 is TGTGCCAGCAGTCTACCTAACCAGGGAAAAACTGAAGCTTTCTTT. Translation: CASSLPNQGKTEAFF.

A word on this clonotype: A much more abundant neighbour one base away suggests this may be a read error. The chain recombines TRBV9 with TRBJ2-3, with a tentative D call TRBD2 (6 bases). Per the germline V gene, CDR1 is SGDLS and CDR2 is YYNGEE. The CDR3 runs 12 residues. The CDR3 region is CVSSGPGDTQYF. CDR3 coding DNA: TGTGTCAGCAGCGGGCCGGGGGATACGCAGTATTTT.

This clonotype was observed at least ten times. V usage is TRBV5-1 and J usage is TRBJ2-5; the D gene is possibly TRBD2 (6 bases). Trimming removed 0 bases at V and 2 bases at J, with 8 bases between. Germline V gives CDR1 SGHRS, CDR2 YFSETQ. This CDR3 contains 14 residues. The chain's CDR3 is CASSLAGVQETQYF. CDR3 bases: TGCGCCAGCAGCTTGGCGGGGGTTCAAGAGACCCAGTACTTC. Drawing the rest from reference TRBV5-1 and TRBJ2-5, the complete variable domain is KAGVTQTPRYLIKTRGQQVTLSCSPISGHRSVSWYQQTPGQGLQFLFEYFSETQRNKGNFPGRFSGRQFSNSRSEMNVSTLELGDSALYLCASSLAGVQETQYFGPGTRLLVL.

This clonotype was observed many times. V usage is TRBV20-1 and J usage is TRBJ1-2; 7 nucleotides align to TRBD1. CDR1 and CDR2 from the germline V gene are DFQATT and SNEGSKA (reference sequence). CDR3 length: 11 amino acids. CDR3 loop: CSPGQNYGYTF. CDR3 DNA: TGCAGCCCGGGACAGAACTATGGCTACACCTTC.

This clonotype is termed medium-sized. The chain carries TRBV7-2 and TRBJ1-1; D unresolved. The germline CDR1 and CDR2 sequences are SGHTA and FQGNSA. Trimming took 0 bases from V and 0 from J, leaving 5 bases between them. The CDR3 is made up of 14 amino acids. This CDR3 reads CASSLAPMNTEAFF. Here the CDR3 DNA reads TGTGCCAGCAGCTTAGCCCCGATGAACACTGAAGCTTTCTTT.

This clonotype qualifies as medium-sized (0.01 to 0.1%). This chain uses TRBV7-9 with TRBJ1-2; a weak D match, TRBD1 (6 bases). This CDR3 has 15 amino acids. Germline CDR1 is SEHNR and CDR2 is FQNEAQ (reference sequence). V was cut by 5 bases and J by 5 bases, with 18 bases left in between. In DNA form, the CDR3 reads TGTGCCAGCAGCGCCAGGGACATCTACCCTTATGGCTACACCTTC. It translates to CASSARDIYPYGYTF.

This clonotype was counted many times. V usage is TRBV10-3 and J usage is TRBJ2-7; possibly TRBD1 for D (6 bases). The V gene lost 4 bases and the J gene lost 5 bases, with 24 bases spanning the gap. The V gene's germline CDR1 is ENHRY and CDR2 SYGVKD. The CDR3 is 17 amino acids. The CDR3: CAISVQTGAMTRNEQYF. CDR3 coding DNA: TGTGCCATCAGTGTCCAGACAGGCGCTATGACCCGTAACGAGCAGTACTTC.

Relative to its sample, this clonotype is medium-sized. The rearrangement links TRBV11-2 to TRBJ2-1; D ambiguous. CDR3 length: 13 amino acids. CDR1 SGHAT and CDR2 FQNNGV come from the germline V gene. With 5 bases removed from V and 7 bases from J, the gap between germline ends came to 12 bases. CDR3 protein: CASSQGHANEQFF. The CDR3 nucleotides read TGTGCCAGCAGCCAAGGGCACGCGAATGAGCAGTTCTTC.

The CDR3 nucleotides read TGTGCCAGCAGCTTAGGTGGACCCGGCACAGATACGCAGTATTTT. Amino acid sequence: CASSLGGPGTDTQYF. This rearrangement joins TRBV11-2 to TRBJ2-3; D not certain. The CDR3 contains 15 residues. Germline V gene sequence: CDR1 SGHAT, CDR2 FQNNGV. V dropped 1 base and J dropped 1 base, with 9 bases sitting between them. Variable domain in full (rest from reference TRBV11-2 and TRBJ2-3): EAGVAQSPRYKIIEKRQSVAFWCNPISGHATLYWYQQILGQGPKLLIQFQNNGVVDDSQLPKDRFSAERLKGVDSTLKIQPAKLEDSAVYLCASSLGGPGTDTQYFGPGTRLTVL.

This chain joins TRBV5-1 and TRBJ1-6; D unclear. Trimming pared 6 bases from V and 8 bases from J, leaving 15 bases between. Germline assignment: CDR1 SGHRS and CDR2 YFSETQ. CDR3 length equals 14 residues. This CDR3 is CASTQSGGDSPLHF. The CDR3 DNA sequence: TGCGCCAGCACCCAATCCGGTGGGGATTCACCCCTCCACTTT.

V gene TRBV2 combines with J gene TRBJ1-2, with 9 bases identical to TRBD1. The CDR3 runs 13 residues. In germline, CDR1 is SNHLY, CDR2 FYNNEI. After removal of 11 bases from V and 5 bases from J, the junction contained 9 bases not matched to a gene. The CDR3 protein is CAGRQGEEYGYTF. The DNA of the CDR3 is TGTGCCGGGAGACAGGGGGAGGAATATGGCTACACCTTC.